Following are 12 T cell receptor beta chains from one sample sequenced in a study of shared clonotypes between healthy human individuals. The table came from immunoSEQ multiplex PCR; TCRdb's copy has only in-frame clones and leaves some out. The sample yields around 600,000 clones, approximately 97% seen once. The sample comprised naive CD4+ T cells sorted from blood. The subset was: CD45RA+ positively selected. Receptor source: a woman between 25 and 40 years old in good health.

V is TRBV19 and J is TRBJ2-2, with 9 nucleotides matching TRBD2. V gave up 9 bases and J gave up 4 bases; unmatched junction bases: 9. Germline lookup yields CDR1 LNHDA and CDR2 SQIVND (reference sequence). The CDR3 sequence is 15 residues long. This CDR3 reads CASRAGLAGTGELFF. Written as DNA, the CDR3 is TGTGCCAGCAGAGCGGGACTAGCCGGCACCGGGGAGCTGTTTTTT.

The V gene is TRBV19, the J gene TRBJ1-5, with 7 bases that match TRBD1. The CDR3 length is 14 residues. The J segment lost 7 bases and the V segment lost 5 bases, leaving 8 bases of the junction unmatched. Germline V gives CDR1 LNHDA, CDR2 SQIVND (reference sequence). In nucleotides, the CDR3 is TGTGCCAGTAGTGTCCAGGGGGGATGGCAGCCCCAGCATTTT. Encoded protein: CASSVQGGWQPQHF.

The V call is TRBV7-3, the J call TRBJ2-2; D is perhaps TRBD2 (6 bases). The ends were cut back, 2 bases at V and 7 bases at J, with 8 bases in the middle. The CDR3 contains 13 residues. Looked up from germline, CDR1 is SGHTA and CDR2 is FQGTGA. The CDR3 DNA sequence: TGTGCCAGCAGCTTAGCCGGGAGCGGGGAGCTGTTTTTT. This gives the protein CASSLAGSGELFF.

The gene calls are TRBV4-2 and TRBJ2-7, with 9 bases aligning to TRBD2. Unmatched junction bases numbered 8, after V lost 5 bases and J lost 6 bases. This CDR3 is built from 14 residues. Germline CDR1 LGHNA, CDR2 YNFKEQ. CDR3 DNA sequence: TGTGCCAGCAGCTTGAGCGGGAGGTATCGCGAGCAGTACTTC. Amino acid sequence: CASSLSGRYREQYF.

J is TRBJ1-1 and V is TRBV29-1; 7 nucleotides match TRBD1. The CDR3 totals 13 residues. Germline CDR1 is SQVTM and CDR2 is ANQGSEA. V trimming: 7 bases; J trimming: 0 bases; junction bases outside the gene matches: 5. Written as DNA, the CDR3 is TGCAGCGCAGGACAGGAGATGAACACTGAAGCTTTCTTT. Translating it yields CSAGQEMNTEAFF. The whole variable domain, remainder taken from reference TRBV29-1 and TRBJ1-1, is SAVISQKPSRDICQRGTSLTIQCQVDSQVTMMFWYRQQPGQSLTLIATANQGSEATYESGFVIDKFPISRPNLTFSTLTVSNMSPEDSSIYLCSAGQEMNTEAFFGQGTRLTVV.

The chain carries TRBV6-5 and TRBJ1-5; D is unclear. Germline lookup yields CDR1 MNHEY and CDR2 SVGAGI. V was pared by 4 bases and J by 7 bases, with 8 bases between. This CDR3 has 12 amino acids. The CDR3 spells CASSFVGQPQHF. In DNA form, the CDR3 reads TGTGCCAGCAGTTTCGTCGGGCAGCCCCAGCATTTT.

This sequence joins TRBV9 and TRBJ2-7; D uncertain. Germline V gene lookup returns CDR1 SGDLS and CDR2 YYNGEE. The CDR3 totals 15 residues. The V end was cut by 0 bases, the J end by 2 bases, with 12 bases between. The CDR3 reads CASSVGAGQAYEQYF. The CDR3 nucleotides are TGTGCCAGCAGCGTAGGGGCAGGTCAGGCCTACGAGCAGTACTTC.

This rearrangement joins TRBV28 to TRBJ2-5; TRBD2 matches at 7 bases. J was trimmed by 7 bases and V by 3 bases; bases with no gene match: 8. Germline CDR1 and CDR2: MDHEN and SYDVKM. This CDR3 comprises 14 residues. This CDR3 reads CASSLGGTIGTQYF. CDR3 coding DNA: TGTGCCAGCAGTTTGGGGGGGACGATAGGGACCCAGTACTTC.

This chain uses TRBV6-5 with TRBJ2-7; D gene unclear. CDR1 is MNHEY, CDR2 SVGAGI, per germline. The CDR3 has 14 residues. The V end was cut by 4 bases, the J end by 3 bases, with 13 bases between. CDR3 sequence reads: CASSSDPPFYEQYF. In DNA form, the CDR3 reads TGTGCCAGCAGTTCAGACCCTCCTTTCTACGAGCAGTACTTC.

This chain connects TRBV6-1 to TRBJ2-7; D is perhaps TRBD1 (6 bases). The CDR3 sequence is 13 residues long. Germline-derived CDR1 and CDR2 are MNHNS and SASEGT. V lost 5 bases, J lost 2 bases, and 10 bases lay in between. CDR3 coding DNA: TGTGCCAGCAGTCCAGGGGTTACCTACGAGCAGTACTTC. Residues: CASSPGVTYEQYF.

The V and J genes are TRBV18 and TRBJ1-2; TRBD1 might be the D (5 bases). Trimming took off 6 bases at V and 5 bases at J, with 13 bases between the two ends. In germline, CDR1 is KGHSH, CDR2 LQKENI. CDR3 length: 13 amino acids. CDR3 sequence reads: CASSPDRGYGYTF. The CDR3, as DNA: TGTGCCAGCTCCCCCGACCGGGGGTATGGCTACACCTTC.

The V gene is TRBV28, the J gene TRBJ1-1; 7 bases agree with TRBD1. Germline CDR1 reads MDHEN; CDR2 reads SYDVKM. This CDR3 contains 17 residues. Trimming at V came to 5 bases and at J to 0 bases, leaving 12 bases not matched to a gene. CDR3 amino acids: CASSRGTVVLMNTEAFF. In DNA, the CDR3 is TGTGCCAGCAGTAGAGGGACAGTTGTATTAATGAACACTGAAGCTTTCTTT.